Listed here are 10 T cell receptor beta chains from one sample, sequenced in a study of T-cell memory formation after mild COVID-19. One entry per CDR3 protein results from TCRdb running MiXCR on the 5' RACE reads. This table has 400,000 to 550,000 distinct CDR3 sequences, 25% appearing once. Material: PBMCs or a T cell subset sorted from them (not recorded which). The source of these receptors is an adult woman who had mild COVID-19 (a few samples of this study predate the infection). Cell type and time point are not known.

The rearrangement links TRBV12-3 or TRBV12-4 to TRBJ2-1; 9 bases fit TRBD2. This CDR3 contains 17 residues. Unmatched junction bases numbered 14, after V lost 3 bases and J lost 8 bases. The CDR3 coding sequence is TGTGCCAGCAGTTTCACCCGTCTGGGCGGGGGGGCCTATGAGCAGTTCTTC. Translating it yields CASSFTRLGGGAYEQFF.

This clonotype was seen more than once but under ten times. The chain employs TRBV29-1 and TRBJ1-2; D unresolved. CDR1 SQVTM and CDR2 ANQGSEA come from the germline V gene. The CDR3 is made up of 16 amino acids. Trimming took 1 base from V and 2 from J, leaving 17 bases between them. For the CDR3, the DNA is TGCAGCGTTGAAGGAGAGTACTCCATCACGAACTATGGCTACACCTTC. It yields the protein CSVEGEYSITNYGYTF.

CDR3 nucleotide sequence: TGTGCCAGCAGCCCCCTGACAGGAGGTGGCGGCAATCAGCCCCAGCATTTT. This encodes CASSPLTGGGGNQPQHF. The chain is built from TRBV5-5 and TRBJ1-5; D is possibly TRBD1 (6 bases). The germline V and J ends were trimmed by 4 bases and 2 bases, with 19 bases remaining between them. Germline CDR1 is SGHKS and CDR2 is YYEKEE (reference sequence). The length of the CDR3 is 17 residues.

The V gene is TRBV6-2 or TRBV6-3, the J gene TRBJ2-1; D might be TRBD1 or TRBD2, each matching 5 bases. Germline V CDR1 and CDR2: MNHEY, SVGEGT. V was trimmed by 4 bases and J by 8 bases, leaving 12 bases between them. CDR3 length: 13 amino acids. Here the CDR3 DNA reads TGTGCCAGCAGTTCGGGGCAACGGCATGAGCAGTTCTTC. Amino acids: CASSSGQRHEQFF.

V and J are TRBV11-2 and TRBJ2-7; D is unresolved. There are 12 residues in the CDR3. Per the germline V gene, CDR1 is SGHAT and CDR2 is FQNNGV. Trimming cost V 7 bases and J 3 bases, with 10 bases left between them. Written as DNA, the CDR3 is TGTGCCAGCATGGGTCAAAACTACGAGCAGTACTTC. It translates to CASMGQNYEQYF.

The chain is built from TRBV5-6 and TRBJ1-2; D is unresolved. Between the trimmed V and J ends, which lost 4 bases and 4 bases, there was a span of 8 bases. In germline, CDR1 is SGHDT, CDR2 YYEEEE. CDR3 length: 12 amino acids. CDR3 protein: CASSAEFYGYTF. The CDR3 bases are TGTGCCAGCAGCGCGGAGTTCTATGGCTACACCTTC.

V is TRBV20-1 and J is TRBJ1-5, with TRBD1 identical over 8 bases. Germline assignment: CDR1 DFQATT and CDR2 SNEGSKA (reference sequence). V gave up 0 bases and J gave up 7 bases; unmatched junction bases: 5. The CDR3 extends over 14 amino acids. The CDR3 sequence: CSARETGGRQPQHF. CDR3 bases: TGCAGTGCTAGAGAAACAGGGGGAAGGCAGCCCCAGCATTTT.

This clonotype was counted between two and nine times. The chain combines TRBV2 with TRBJ1-6; 9 nucleotides line up with TRBD1. The CDR3 is 17 amino acids. Germline-derived CDR1 and CDR2 are SNHLY and FYNNEI. The J segment lost 6 bases and the V segment lost 4 bases, leaving 10 bases of the junction unmatched. The CDR3 nucleotides read TGTGCCAGCAGTGGTAGGGGGGACAGGGCGCCTAATTCACCCCTCCACTTT. Translated, it gives CASSGRGDRAPNSPLHF.

The chain employs TRBV10-3 and TRBJ1-1, with 8 nucleotides matching TRBD1. Germline CDR1 and CDR2: ENHRY and SYGVKD. The CDR3 contains 13 residues. V lost 8 bases, J lost 3 bases, and 5 bases stayed unmatched. In DNA form, the CDR3 reads TGTGCCATCGGGATGGGACAGGACACTGAAGCTTTCTTT. It yields the protein CAIGMGQDTEAFF.

This clonotype was observed once. This rearrangement joins TRBV12-3 or TRBV12-4 to TRBJ1-2; a possible D gene is TRBD1 (5 bases). The V end was cut by 6 bases, the J end by 6 bases, with 17 bases between. CDR3 length: 14 amino acids. The CDR3 DNA reads TGTGCCAGCAGCAAAAATCAGGGTCGTGATGGCTACACCTTC. It specifies CASSKNQGRDGYTF.